Presented here are 4 T cell receptor beta chains from one specimen sequenced in a study of blood T cell repertoires in COVID-19. Sequencing was performed with immunoSEQ multiplex PCR; in TCRdb, only in-frame clones are kept and a portion is missing. Among fewer than 400,000 clones listed, about nine tenths were seen once. Sample: PBMCs or T cells enriched from blood (not recorded which). The receptors originated from a woman younger than 30 who had recovered from COVID-19.

This chain connects TRBV2 to TRBJ1-1; D might be TRBD1 (5 bases). This CDR3 contains 14 residues. The V end was cut by 11 bases, the J end by 0 bases, with 16 bases between. CDR1 and CDR2 from the germline V gene are SNHLY and FYNNEI. The CDR3 coding sequence is TGTGCCGACAGCAGCGGGGCCCTGAACACTGAAGCTTTCTTT. Amino acid sequence: CADSSGALNTEAFF.

CDR3 amino acids: CASSGGGGTGPWETQYF. The CDR3 DNA reads as TGTGCCAGCAGCGGAGGGGGTGGGACAGGCCCGTGGGAGACCCAGTACTTC. The chain combines TRBV9 with TRBJ2-5; TRBD1 agrees at 8 bases. Germline V gives CDR1 SGDLS, CDR2 YYNGEE. The CDR3 covers 17 residues. V shed 3 bases, J shed 5 bases, and the junction held 15 bases outside the gene matches.

This clone appeared once. The chain has TRBV30 and TRBJ1-1; D gene unclear. Germline lookup yields CDR1 GTSNPN and CDR2 SVGIG (reference sequence). CDR3 length: 13 residues. V lost 3 bases and J lost 2, with 10 bases in between. The CDR3 loop reads CAWSRESNTEAFF. The CDR3 DNA follows: TGTGCCTGGAGCCGGGAAAGTAACACTGAAGCTTTCTTT.

The J gene is TRBJ1-1, the V gene TRBV14; D perhaps matches TRBD1 (6 bases). V lost 4 bases and J lost 3, with 33 bases in between. Looked up from germline, CDR1 is SGHDN and CDR2 is FVKESK. The CDR3 length is 21 residues. The CDR3 reads CASSPHPLGWGRGIQDTEAFF. CDR3 DNA sequence: TGTGCCAGCAGCCCGCACCCGTTAGGTTGGGGCAGGGGAATACAAGACACTGAAGCTTTCTTT.